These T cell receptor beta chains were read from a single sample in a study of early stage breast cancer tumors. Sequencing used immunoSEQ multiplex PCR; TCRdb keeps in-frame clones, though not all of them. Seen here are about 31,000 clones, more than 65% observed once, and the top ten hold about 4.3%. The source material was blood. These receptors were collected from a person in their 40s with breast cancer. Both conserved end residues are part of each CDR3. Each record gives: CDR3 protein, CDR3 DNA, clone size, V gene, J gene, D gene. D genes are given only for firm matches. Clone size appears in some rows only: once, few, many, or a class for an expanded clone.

CDR3: CASSLSHQYTYEQYF
DNA: TGTGCCAGCAGTTTATCCCATCAATACACCTACGAGCAGTACTTC
size: NA
V: TRBV28
J: TRBJ2-7
D: NA

CDR3: CARGDADIQYF
DNA: TGTGCCAGAGGGGATGCGGACATTCAGTACTTC
size: few
V: TRBV5-3
J: TRBJ2-4
D: NA

CDR3: CASSSSLAGDEQYF
DNA: TGTGCCAGCAGCTCCTCACTAGCGGGAGACGAGCAGTACTTC
size: once
V: TRBV7-3
J: TRBJ2-7
D: TRBD2

CDR3: CASSRNRGPVSLAFF
DNA: TGTGCCAGCAGTCGTAACAGGGGGCCGGTCTCTTTGGCTTTCTTT
size: NA
V: TRBV7-9
J: TRBJ1-1
D: TRBD1

CDR3: CASGSGYSNQPQHF
DNA: TGTGCCAGCGGCTCTGGGTATAGCAATCAGCCCCAGCATTTT
size: NA
V: TRBV28
J: TRBJ1-5
D: NA

CDR3: CASSTGTGYVQPQHF
DNA: TGTGCCAGCAGTACCGGGACAGGGTATGTTCAGCCCCAGCATTTT
size: NA
V: TRBV7-2
J: TRBJ1-5
D: TRBD1

CDR3: CATAIREDQPQHF
DNA: TGTGCCACCGCTATCAGGGAGGATCAGCCCCAGCATTTT
size: NA
V: TRBV28
J: TRBJ1-5
D: NA

CDR3: CASSSPFGDRGGYTF
DNA: TGTGCCAGCAGCTCCCCTTTCGGGGACAGGGGAGGCTACACCTTC
size: NA
V: TRBV5-4
J: TRBJ1-2
D: TRBD1

CDR3: CASSLEGGRGRSYEQYF
DNA: TGTGCCAGCAGCTTAGAGGGGGGTCGAGGGCGGTCCTACGAGCAGTACTTC
size: NA
V: TRBV7-8
J: TRBJ2-7
D: NA

CDR3: CASSDRAEAFF
DNA: TGTGCCAGTAGTGACCGGGCTGAAGCTTTCTTT
size: NA
V: TRBV19
J: TRBJ1-1
D: NA

CDR3: CASSFGRGSTYEQYF
DNA: TGCGCCAGCAGCTTTGGAAGGGGCTCCACCTACGAGCAGTACTTC
size: NA
V: TRBV5-1
J: TRBJ2-7
D: NA

CDR3: CAWSRYNEQFF
DNA: TGTGCCTGGAGTAGGTACAATGAGCAGTTCTTC
size: NA
V: TRBV30
J: TRBJ2-1
D: NA

CDR3: CASSLDDGRTYNEQFF
DNA: TGTGCCAGCAGCTTAGATGACGGGAGAACCTACAATGAGCAGTTCTTC
size: NA
V: TRBV11-2
J: TRBJ2-1
D: NA

CDR3: CASSRVGLNTEAFF
DNA: TGTGCCAGCAGTCGGGTGGGGCTGAACACTGAAGCTTTCTTT
size: NA
V: TRBV27
J: TRBJ1-1
D: NA

CDR3: CASQLNGYLAYEQYF
DNA: TGTGCCAGCCAATTGAACGGCTACCTTGCCTACGAGCAGTACTTC
size: NA
V: TRBV27
J: TRBJ2-7
D: NA

CDR3: CSGETRGGSYNEQFF
DNA: TGCAGCGGGGAGACTAGAGGAGGTTCCTACAATGAGCAGTTCTTC
size: NA
V: TRBV29-1
J: TRBJ2-1
D: NA

CDR3: CASSLGGQSPTGEQYF
DNA: TGTGCCAGCAGCTTAGGGGGACAGTCCCCTACCGGCGAGCAGTACTTC
size: NA
V: TRBV7-9
J: TRBJ2-7
D: TRBD1